The 17 T cell receptor beta chains below were found in one sample sequenced in a study of blood T cell repertoires in COVID-19. Sequencing was performed with immunoSEQ multiplex PCR; in TCRdb, only in-frame clones are kept and a portion is missing. The sample has about 260,000 clones, over 75% seen once. Material: peripheral blood. All receptors come from a human donor in a cohort sampled during active COVID-19.

This chain uses TRBV5-1 with TRBJ1-5; no definite D call. V lost 2 bases to trimming and J lost 7 bases, with 13 bases between them. The CDR3 length is 14 residues. Germline V gene sequence: CDR1 SGHRS, CDR2 YFSETQ. The CDR3 region is CASSLGGAGQPQHF. CDR3 DNA: TGCGCCAGCAGCTTAGGAGGAGCCGGCCAGCCCCAGCATTTT.

V gene TRBV4-2 combines with J gene TRBJ2-2; unclear D gene. CDR3 length: 12 residues. V lost 4 bases and J lost 4, with 4 bases in between. Germline V gives CDR1 LGHNA, CDR2 YNFKEQ. CDR3 residues: CASSPITGELFF. The CDR3 nucleotides read TGTGCCAGCAGCCCAATCACCGGGGAGCTGTTTTTT.

This clone showed up just a few times. The chain is built from TRBV2 and TRBJ1-6; D is undetermined. Trimming removed 2 bases at V and 5 bases at J, with 13 bases between. The CDR3 length is 16 residues. CDR1 is SNHLY and CDR2 is FYNNEI in the germline V gene. This CDR3 is CASSELRGTNNSPLHF. For the CDR3, the DNA is TGTGCCAGCAGTGAATTGCGGGGAACGAATAATTCACCCCTCCACTTT.

The chain carries TRBV29-1 and TRBJ2-2; tentative D call: TRBD1 (6 bases). Trimming removed 7 bases at V and 4 bases at J, with 19 bases between. The germline V gene has CDR1 SQVTM and CDR2 ANQGSEA. The CDR3 extends over 15 amino acids. The CDR3 spells CSATTGTGITGELFF. As DNA, the CDR3 is TGCAGCGCCACCACAGGAACAGGGATCACCGGGGAGCTGTTTTTT.

This clone was counted a single time. The rearrangement links TRBV7-8 to TRBJ2-7; 7 bases line up with TRBD1. This CDR3 has 12 residues. CDR1 is SGHVS and CDR2 is FQNEAQ in the germline V gene. Trimming cost V 3 bases and J 5 bases; bases outside gene matches: 1. The CDR3 DNA follows: TGTGCCAGCAGCTTCGACAGGGACGAGCAGTACTTC. This encodes CASSFDRDEQYF.

CDR3 in amino acids: CASSQDLGQGGYEQYF. The CDR3 DNA reads TGCGCCAGCAGCCAAGATCTAGGGCAGGGGGGCTACGAGCAGTACTTC. The rearrangement joins TRBV4-1 to TRBJ2-7, with D maybe TRBD1 (7 bases). V was cut by 0 bases and J by 3 bases, with 15 bases left in between. This CDR3 region has 16 residues. In germline, CDR1 is MGHRA, CDR2 YSYEKL.

The rearrangement uses TRBV6-6 and TRBJ2-7; TRBD1 aligns across 7 bases. The ends lost 6 bases at V and 4 bases at J; junction bases unmatched: 15. CDR3 length: 16 residues. The germline gives CDR1 MNHNY, CDR2 SVGAGI (reference sequence). The CDR3: CASSLGRGQGDYEQYF. The CDR3 DNA reads TGTGCCAGCAGCCTTGGCCGTGGGCAGGGGGATTACGAGCAGTACTTC.

V and J are TRBV30 and TRBJ1-1; 7 bases line up with TRBD1. V gave up 2 bases and J gave up 3 bases; unmatched junction bases: 3. Germline V CDR1 and CDR2: GTSNPN, SVGIG (reference sequence). The CDR3 length is 13 residues. CDR3 in DNA: TGTGCCTGGAGTCACAGGGGAGACACTGAAGCTTTCTTT. Protein product: CAWSHRGDTEAFF.

This rearrangement joins TRBV7-2 to TRBJ2-5, with TRBD1 as a possible D gene (6 bases). This CDR3 comprises 16 residues. With 0 bases removed from V and 0 bases from J, the gap between germline ends came to 11 bases. Germline V gene lookup returns CDR1 SGHTA and CDR2 FQGNSA. CDR3 in amino acids: CASSLAPTGYQETQYF. In DNA form, the CDR3 reads TGTGCCAGCAGCTTAGCGCCTACAGGGTACCAAGAGACCCAGTACTTC.

This chain uses TRBV2 with TRBJ2-7; 7 bases align to TRBD1. This CDR3 has 15 residues. Germline assignment: CDR1 SNHLY and CDR2 FYNNEI. V was clipped by 1 base and J by 3 bases; unmatched bases: 6. The CDR3 reads CASSEETGSHYEQYF. CDR3 DNA sequence: TGTGCCAGCAGTGAAGAGACAGGGTCTCACTACGAGCAGTACTTC.

This clone was picked up one time. This chain links TRBV19 with TRBJ2-1; 12 bases line up with TRBD2. V gave up 3 bases and J gave up 6 bases; unmatched junction bases: 9. The CDR3 has 17 residues. The V gene's germline CDR1 is LNHDA and CDR2 SQIVND (reference sequence). The CDR3 spells CASSMSLAGGPGNEQFF. As DNA, the CDR3 is TGTGCCAGTAGTATGTCGCTAGCGGGAGGGCCAGGCAATGAGCAGTTCTTC.

The CDR3 protein is CASSLGIDYNEQFF. The DNA for the CDR3 is TGTGCCAGCAGCTTAGGAATAGACTACAATGAGCAGTTCTTC. The genes are TRBV11-3 and TRBJ2-1; no firm D call. Germline V CDR1 and CDR2: SGHNT, YENEEA. The CDR3 loop spans 14 amino acids. V was cut by 1 base and J by 3 bases, with 7 bases left in between.

The chain couples TRBV7-9 to TRBJ2-7; 12 bases agree with TRBD1. This CDR3 comprises 15 residues. Germline CDR1 is SEHNR and CDR2 is FQNEAQ (reference sequence). Germline trimming cut 2 bases from V and 6 bases from J; bases unmatched to any gene: 5. CDR3 sequence: CASSLMGQGAGEQYF. Here the CDR3 DNA reads TGTGCCAGCAGCTTAATGGGACAGGGGGCTGGCGAGCAGTACTTC.

V and J are TRBV19 and TRBJ2-1, with TRBD2 matching 11 bases. This CDR3 spans 15 amino acids. V dropped 6 bases and J dropped 2; count of bases not matched to a gene: 3. Germline CDR1 and CDR2: LNHDA and SQIVND (reference sequence). CDR3 coding DNA: TGTGCCAGTAGACTACTAGCGGGGGCCTACAATGAGCAGTTCTTC. As protein: CASRLLAGAYNEQFF.

DNA of the CDR3: TGCAGCGTTACGGGACAGACCTCATTCCCCTCTGGAAACACCATATATTTT. It specifies CSVTGQTSFPSGNTIYF. The gene calls are TRBV29-1 and TRBJ1-3; 7 bases agree with TRBD1. V dropped 5 bases and J dropped 0; count of bases not matched to a gene: 13. Germline V gene data show CDR1 as SQVTM and CDR2 as ANQGSEA. This CDR3 is 17 amino acids long.

The chain links TRBV2 to TRBJ2-7; TRBD1 matches at 7 bases. V was clipped by 11 bases and J by 3 bases; unmatched bases: 7. Looked up from germline, CDR1 is SNHLY and CDR2 is FYNNEI. The CDR3 has 12 amino acids. This chain's CDR3 is CAYGQANYEQYF. CDR3 DNA: TGTGCCTACGGACAGGCAAACTACGAGCAGTACTTC. Together with reference TRBV2 and TRBJ2-7, the CDR3 gives the full variable domain: EPEVTQTPSHQVTQMGQEVILRCVPISNHLYFYWYRQILGQKVEFLVSFYNNEISEKSEIFDDQFSVERPDGSNFTLKIRSTKLEDSAMYFCAYGQANYEQYFGPGTRLTVT.

The chain employs TRBV23-1 and TRBJ1-2; the match to TRBD1 covers 10 bases. TRBV23-1 is an ORF; its function is uncertain. V was pared by 5 bases and J by 4 bases, with 16 bases of the junction left unmatched. The CDR3 is 18 amino acids. The CDR3 DNA sequence: TGCGCCAGCAGTAATCTTGACAGGGGGCGGGGGATGGGCTATGGCTACACCTTC. It is translated as CASSNLDRGRGMGYGYTF.